This TCR beta chain was profiled in a study of post-analysis software for immune sequencing data. Looking at the study overall: The disease courses spanned relapsing-remitting, secondary progressive and progressive-relapsing forms of multiple sclerosis. Study findings and constraints: About five TRBV segments (TRBV5-6, TRBV5-1 and TRBV20-1 among them) occurred more frequently in patients than in controls. Relative to controls, patients with multiple sclerosis showed significantly lower normalized Chao1 diversity.

cDNA libraries of TCR beta carried unique molecular identifiers. In TCRdb, the PCR reads were re-called with MiXCR into one record per CDR3 protein. The sample has a few hundred thousand distinct CDR3 sequences, under 55% seen once. This CDR3 is built from 17 residues. Germline-derived CDR1 and CDR2 are MDHEN and SYDVKM. V dropped 7 bases and J dropped 0; count of bases not matched to a gene: 11. A note on this clonotype: Antigen specificity is unknown.

The V gene is TRBV28, the J gene TRBJ1-5; 8 bases are a match to TRBD1. This receptor was taken from a girl aged 10 to 17 with multiple sclerosis. The sequenced sample consisted of blood. CDR3 sequence reads: CASTSQDRELSNQPQHF. The CDR3 coding sequence is TGTGCCAGCACCAGCCAGGACAGGGAACTTAGCAATCAGCCCCAGCATTTT.